The clone carrying this T cell receptor beta chain showed up just once. The PCR made use of 60 Vbeta and 13 Jbeta primers. Repertoires were generated with immunoSEQ multiplex PCR, while TCRdb's copy carries only in-frame clones and drops some. The table includes roughly 130,000 clones, under 85% detected once. This sample was included in a study of cytomegalovirus exposure and HLA in healthy donors. The origin of this receptor is a woman between 50 and 59 years old in good health and CMV-seropositive. Sequenced material: PBMCs.

DNA for the CDR3: TGTGCCAGCAGCTACGCCGGGACAGGCATTAACAATGAGCAGTTCTTC. Translated, it gives CASSYAGTGINNEQFF. This chain uses TRBV7-2 with TRBJ2-1, with TRBD1 matching over 8 bases. Germline CDR1 and CDR2: SGHTA and FQGNSA. Trimming removed 4 bases from V and 5 bases from J; junction bases left unmatched: 10. The CDR3 contains 16 residues.